This T cell receptor beta chain was found in a study of T cells in Graves' hyperthyroidism and ophthalmopathy. This CDR3 comprises 15 residues. V was pared by 6 bases and J by 0 bases, with 11 bases between. Germline V lookup: CDR1 SNHLY, CDR2 FYNNEI. TCR beta CDR3 regions were amplified from RNA transcripts. Initially, a first-round RT-PCR of the TCR CDR3 employed the HTBI primer set. TCRdb re-analysed the multiplex PCR reads in MiXCR, keeping a single row per CDR3 protein. The sample shows more than 550,000 distinct CDR3 sequences, just under 45% of them seen only once. Sequencing input: peripheral blood or thyroid tissue (not recorded which). The TCR sequence derives from an adult man with Graves' disease, either hyperthyroidism or ophthalmopathy (not recorded which). V gene TRBV2 combines with J gene TRBJ1-4, with D hard to call. This CDR3 reads CASSAFGTTNEKLFF. Written as DNA, the CDR3 is TGTGCCAGCAGCGCGTTCGGCACAACTAATGAAAAACTGTTTTTT.